The present entry profiles one T cell receptor beta chain with its context. No antigen is known for it. No much larger clone exists at a distance of one base, and base qualities are not known. Genomic DNA was used as template for profiling of TCR beta VDJ combinations and CDR3 sequences. An Illumina HiSeq 2000 was used for TCR repertoire sequencing. Per the original workflow: TRBV/TRBJ rearrangement plots, CDR3 size and DJ length profiles, and Simpson's diversity index were used to evaluate the repertoires. The immunodominant clone was defined as the most abundant DNA sequence in deep sequencing data. CDR3 amino acid sequences were checked for sharing across subjects and were also compared against the VDJdb database and published repertoires. TCRdb reanalyzed the raw reads on its own, using fastp at Q25 for trimming and MiXCR for clone calling, and kept in-frame beta chains. Rows matching on CDR3 protein sequence are summarized as one entry with the most common DNA and genes. These V and J calls originate from TCRdb's pipeline instead of the authors' own analysis. The sample table shows 200,000 to 250,000 distinct CDR3 sequences, and roughly 57% are seen once. The ten largest make up less than 30% of the sample.

In this study, sorted CD4+ and CD8+ T cells from the blood of healthy subjects and of severe aplastic anemia patients had their TCR repertoires deep-sequenced. Ficoll-Paque density gradient centrifugation was used to isolate peripheral blood mononuclear cells. Before DNA was extracted, CD4+ and CD8+ T cells were sorted using either FACS or magnetic beads. For this chain, trimming is 4 bases at the V end and 5 bases at the J end, and the number of junction bases without a gene match is 3. CDR1 and CDR2, per the germline V gene, are SGHRS and YFSETQ. The CDR3 runs 13 residues from the cysteine to the phenylalanine. Just the 39-base CDR3 DNA is kept, in frame starting at base 1. These data come from a study of CD8+CD57+ T cells in acquired aplastic anemia listed by TCRdb under 2018. The study in broad terms: DNA extracted from sorted CD4+ and CD8+ cells had a mean of around 3 ug, with a range of about 0.19 to 27.4 ug. An average of about 10 million reads for CD4+ cells and 11 million or so reads for CD8+ cells was obtained from healthy donor samples. Study-level results and caveats: No significant difference in CD8+ Simpson's diversity was found between patients and healthy controls (P=0.060). Around 30 CD8+ CDR3 sequences were shared between patients and controls but appeared highly expressed in patients and within their immunodominant clones.

The receptor comes from a human donor in good health. The V and J genes are TRBV5-1 and TRBJ1-2, and TRBD1 aligns with 9 junction nucleotides. The sample taken for sequencing was sorted CD4+, CD8+, or CD8+CD57+ T cells (not recorded which) from PBMCs. The encoded CDR3 is CASSVDRGYGYTF. The nucleotides read TGCGCCAGCAGCGTGGACAGGGGTTATGGCTACACCTTC. The reference TRBV5-1 and TRBJ1-2 proteins fill in what lies around the CDR3, so the full variable domain reads KAGVTQTPRYLIKTRGQQVTLSCSPISGHRSVSWYQQTPGQGLQFLFEYFSETQRNKGNFPGRFSGRQFSNSRSEMNVSTLELGDSALYLCASSVDRGYGYTFGSGTRLTVV.